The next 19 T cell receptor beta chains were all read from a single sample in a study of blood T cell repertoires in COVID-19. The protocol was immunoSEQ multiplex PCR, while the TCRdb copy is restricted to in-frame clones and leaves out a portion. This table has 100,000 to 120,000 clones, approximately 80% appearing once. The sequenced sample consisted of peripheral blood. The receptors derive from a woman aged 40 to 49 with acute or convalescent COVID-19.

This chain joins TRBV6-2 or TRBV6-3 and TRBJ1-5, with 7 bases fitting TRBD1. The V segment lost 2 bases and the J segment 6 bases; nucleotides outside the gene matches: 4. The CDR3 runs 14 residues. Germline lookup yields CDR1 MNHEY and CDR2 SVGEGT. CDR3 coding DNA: TGTGCCAGCAGTTACCCGGGACAGTTTCAGCCCCAGCATTTT. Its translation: CASSYPGQFQPQHF.

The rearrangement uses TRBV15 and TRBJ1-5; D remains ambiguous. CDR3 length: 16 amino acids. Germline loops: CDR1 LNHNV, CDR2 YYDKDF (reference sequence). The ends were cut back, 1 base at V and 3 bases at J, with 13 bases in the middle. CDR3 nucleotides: TGTGCCACCAGCAGAGGAGCATACTCCCCCAATCAGCCCCAGCATTTT. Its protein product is CATSRGAYSPNQPQHF.

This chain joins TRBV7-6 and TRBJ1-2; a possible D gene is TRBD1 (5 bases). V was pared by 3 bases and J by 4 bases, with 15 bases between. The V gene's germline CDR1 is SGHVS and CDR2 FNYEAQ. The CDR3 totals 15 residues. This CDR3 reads CASSFFDGGSYGYTF. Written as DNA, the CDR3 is TGTGCCAGCAGCTTCTTTGATGGGGGGAGCTATGGCTACACCTTC.

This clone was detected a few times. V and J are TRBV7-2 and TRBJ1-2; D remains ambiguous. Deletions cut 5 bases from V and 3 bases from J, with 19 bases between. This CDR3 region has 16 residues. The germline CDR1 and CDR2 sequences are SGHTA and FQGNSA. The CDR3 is CASSQVIRHPHYGYTF. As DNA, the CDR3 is TGTGCCAGCAGCCAAGTCATCAGACACCCGCACTATGGCTACACCTTC.

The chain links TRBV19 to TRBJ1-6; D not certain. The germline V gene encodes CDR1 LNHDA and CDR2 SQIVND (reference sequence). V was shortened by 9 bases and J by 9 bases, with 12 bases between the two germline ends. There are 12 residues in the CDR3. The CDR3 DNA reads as TGTGCCAGCTCTAACCGCCCTTCACCCCTCCACTTT. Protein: CASSNRPSPLHF.

The CDR3 coding sequence is TGTGCCAGCAGCGGCGGCCCAGGGGTCTCCTACGAGCAGTACTTC. Its translation: CASSGGPGVSYEQYF. V usage is TRBV7-8 and J usage is TRBJ2-7; D is possibly TRBD1 (6 bases). Germline-derived CDR1 and CDR2 are SGHVS and FQNEAQ. V shed 5 bases and J shed 0 bases, with 14 bases lying between them. The CDR3 runs to 15 residues.

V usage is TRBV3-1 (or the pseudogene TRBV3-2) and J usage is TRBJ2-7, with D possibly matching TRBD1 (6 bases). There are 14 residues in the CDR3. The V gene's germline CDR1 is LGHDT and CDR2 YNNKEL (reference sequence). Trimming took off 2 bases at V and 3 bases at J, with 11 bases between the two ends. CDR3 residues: CASSQQGQGYEQYF. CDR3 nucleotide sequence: TGTGCCAGCAGCCAACAGGGGCAGGGCTACGAGCAGTACTTC.

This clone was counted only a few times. CDR3 DNA: TGTGCCAGCAGTGAGCGGAGACTAGAGTCGACTGAGCAGTTCTTC. This codes for CASSERRLESTEQFF. J is TRBJ2-1 and V is TRBV6-1; D is perhaps TRBD2 (6 bases). Trimming cost V 3 bases and J 9 bases, with 18 bases left between them. CDR3 length: 15 amino acids. Germline CDR1 MNHNS, CDR2 SASEGT.

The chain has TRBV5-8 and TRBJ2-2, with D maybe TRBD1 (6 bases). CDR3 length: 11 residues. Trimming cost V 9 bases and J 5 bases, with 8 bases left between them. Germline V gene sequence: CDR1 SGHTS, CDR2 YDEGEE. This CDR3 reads CATTGTGELFF. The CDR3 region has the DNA TGTGCCACCACAGGGACCGGGGAGCTGTTTTTT. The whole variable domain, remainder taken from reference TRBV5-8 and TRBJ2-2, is EAGVTQSPTHLIKTRGQQATLRCSPISGHTSVYWYQQALGLGLQFLLWYDEGEERNRGNFPPRFSGRQFPNYSSELNVNALELEDSALYLCATTGTGELFFGEGSRLTVL.

The CDR3 is CASSLGQRRDQYF. CDR3 nucleotides: TGCGCCAGCAGCTTAGGACAGAGACGGGACCAGTACTTC. The chain is built from TRBV5-1 and TRBJ2-7; possible D gene TRBD1, 6 bases. The germline CDR1 and CDR2 sequences are SGHRS and YFSETQ. V was trimmed by 2 bases and J by 10 bases, leaving 16 bases between them. CDR3 length equals 13 residues.

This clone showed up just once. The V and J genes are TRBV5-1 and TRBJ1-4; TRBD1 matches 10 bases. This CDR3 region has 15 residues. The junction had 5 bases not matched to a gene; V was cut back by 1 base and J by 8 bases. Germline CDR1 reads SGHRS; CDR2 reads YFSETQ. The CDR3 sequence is CASSLMGTGEEKLFF. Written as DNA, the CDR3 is TGCGCCAGCAGCTTGATGGGGACAGGGGAAGAAAAACTGTTTTTT.

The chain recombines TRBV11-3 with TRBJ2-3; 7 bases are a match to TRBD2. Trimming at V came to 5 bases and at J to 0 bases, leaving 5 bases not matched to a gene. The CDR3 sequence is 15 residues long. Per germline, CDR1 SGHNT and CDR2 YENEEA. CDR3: CASSDERGSTDTQYF. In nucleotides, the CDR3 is TGTGCCAGCAGCGACGAGCGGGGAAGCACAGATACGCAGTATTTT.

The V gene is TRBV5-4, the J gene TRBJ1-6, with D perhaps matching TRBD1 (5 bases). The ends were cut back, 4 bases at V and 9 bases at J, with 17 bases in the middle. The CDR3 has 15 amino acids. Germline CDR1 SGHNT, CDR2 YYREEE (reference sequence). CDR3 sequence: CASSETGDGVSPLHF. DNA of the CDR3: TGTGCCAGCAGCGAAACAGGAGATGGAGTTTCACCCCTCCACTTT.

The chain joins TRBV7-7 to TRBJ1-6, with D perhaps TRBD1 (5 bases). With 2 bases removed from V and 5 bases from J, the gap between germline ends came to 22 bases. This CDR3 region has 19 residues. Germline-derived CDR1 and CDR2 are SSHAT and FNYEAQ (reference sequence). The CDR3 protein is CASSLSPRTGRGNNSPLHF. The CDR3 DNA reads TGTGCCAGCAGCTTATCCCCTCGTACCGGGAGGGGAAATAATTCACCCCTCCACTTT.

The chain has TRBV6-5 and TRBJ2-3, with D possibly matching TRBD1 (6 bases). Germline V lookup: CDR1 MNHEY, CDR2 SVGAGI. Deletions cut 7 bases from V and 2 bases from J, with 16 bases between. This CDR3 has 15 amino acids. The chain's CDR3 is CASNPGQRYTDTQYF. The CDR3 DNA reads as TGTGCCAGCAACCCAGGACAGAGATACACAGATACGCAGTATTTT.

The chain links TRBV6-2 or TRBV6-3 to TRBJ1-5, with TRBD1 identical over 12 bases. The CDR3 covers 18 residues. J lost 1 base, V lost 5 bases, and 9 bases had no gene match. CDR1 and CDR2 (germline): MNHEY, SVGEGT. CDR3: CASSPGTGGRVSNQPQHF. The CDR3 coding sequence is TGTGCCAGCAGTCCCGGGACAGGGGGCCGAGTGAGCAATCAGCCCCAGCATTTT.

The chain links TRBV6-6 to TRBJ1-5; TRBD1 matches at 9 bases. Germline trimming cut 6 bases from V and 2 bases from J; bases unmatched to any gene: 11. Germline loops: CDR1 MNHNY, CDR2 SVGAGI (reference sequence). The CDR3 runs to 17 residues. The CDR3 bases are TGTGCCAGCAGCCGAACCCCACAGGGGGCTGGCAATCAGCCCCAGCATTTT. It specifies CASSRTPQGAGNQPQHF.

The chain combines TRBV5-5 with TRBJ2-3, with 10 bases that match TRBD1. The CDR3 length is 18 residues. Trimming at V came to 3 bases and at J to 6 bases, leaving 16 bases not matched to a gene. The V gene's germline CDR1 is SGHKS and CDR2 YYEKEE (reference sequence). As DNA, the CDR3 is TGTGCCAGCAGCTCTGAGCTAACTCCGAGACAGGGGGCGGATACGCAGTATTTT. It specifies CASSSELTPRQGADTQYF.

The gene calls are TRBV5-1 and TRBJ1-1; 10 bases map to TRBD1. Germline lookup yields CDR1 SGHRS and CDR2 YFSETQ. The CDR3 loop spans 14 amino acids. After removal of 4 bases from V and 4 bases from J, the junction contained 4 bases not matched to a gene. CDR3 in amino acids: CASSRGQGTTEAFF. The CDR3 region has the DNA TGCGCCAGCAGCAGGGGACAGGGGACCACTGAAGCTTTCTTT.